In its sample, the clone carrying this T cell receptor beta chain was seen once. The antigen remains unidentified. This specimen comes from a study of beta chain features in type 1 diabetes. Findings and limits, study-wide: VDJ junctions from type 1 diabetes patients carried fewer insertions and larger deletions. The naive, central memory and Treg TCRB repertoires showed an apparent similarity that was greater among patients than among healthy donors. Over-representation of high TCR-expressing cells was a possible consequence of cDNA sequencing. Within each of all four CD4+ subsets, Type 1 diabetes patients had TCRB CDR3s that were moderately but significantly shorter.

Expressed TCRB transcripts were sequenced because the isolated RNA had all been reverse transcribed beforehand. The repertoire was sequenced with immunoSEQ multiplex PCR; TCRdb's copy has only in-frame clones and lacks some. The data hold about half a million clones, with around 30% observed a single time. Trimming removed 6 bases from V and 0 bases from J; junction bases left unmatched: 5. Germline V lookup: CDR1 SGHTA, CDR2 FQGNSA. CDR3 size: 15 residues. This chain connects TRBV7-2 to TRBJ2-7, with 10 nucleotides matching TRBD2. This receptor was taken from a man aged 18 to 35 in good health. Sequenced input: naive CD4+ T cells from blood. The DNA for the CDR3 is TGTGCCAGCAGAACCAGCGGGAGGGACTCCTACGAGCAGTACTTC. Translating gives CASRTSGRDSYEQYF.